This is a list of T cell receptor beta chains from one sample in a study of T cell clusters in autoimmune cytopenias. For each CDR3 protein, TCRdb gives one entry from its re-call of the multiplex PCR reads, without DNA. This sample's table has some 8,100 distinct CDR3 sequences. Sequences were obtained from peripheral blood. The receptors come from a human donor with an autoimmune cytopenia or autoimmune hepatitis (not recorded which). Each CDR3 is given with its conserved first and last residue. Clone size is shown for a subset of rows, as once, few, many or a class of expanded clone.

j_call,v_call,clone_size,cdr3_aa
TRBJ2-7,TRBV20-1,medium-sized,CSAFREREQYF
TRBJ2-7,TRBV20-1,medium-sized,CSAIRGLAGVYEQYF
TRBJ2-1,TRBV29-1,medium-sized,CSVASGGHEQFF
TRBJ2-5,TRBV7-7,-,CASSFSRSVETQYF
TRBJ2-5,TRBV5-1,-,CASSVPGGETQYF
TRBJ1-1,TRBV10-3,-,CAISEVGGADTEAFF
TRBJ1-1,TRBV5-4,-,CASSLVKAGTGMNTEAFF
TRBJ2-3,TRBV10-3,-,CAISELLAGGGLQRNTQYF
TRBJ2-3,TRBV5-5,-,CASSQTRQRIGTDTQYF
TRBJ2-5,TRBV20-1,-,CSARVAGWGETQYF
TRBJ2-5,TRBV20-1,medium-sized,CSASPGTRETQYF
TRBJ1-5,TRBV5-6,medium-sized,CASSLGQDQPQHF
TRBJ1-2,TRBV6-4,-,CASTPGQGAYGYTF
TRBJ1-4,TRBV5-1,-,CASSLGFPSNEKLFF
TRBJ1-1,TRBV18,-,CASSFSLNTEAFF
TRBJ2-5,TRBV7-3,-,CASSLNPRETQYF
TRBJ1-3,TRBV10-2,-,CASSGEGSGNTIYF
TRBJ2-3,TRBV6-5,medium-sized,CASSLADTQYF
TRBJ2-5,TRBV5-6,medium-sized,CASSIPGQGQETQYF
TRBJ1-3,TRBV7-6,medium-sized,CASSPTHDRDLAGNTIYF
TRBJ2-1,TRBV7-6,medium-sized,CASSLGGGAVNEQFF
TRBJ2-1,TRBV14,-,CASSQASFNEQFF
TRBJ2-3,TRBV7-6,-,CASSLANRDTQYF
TRBJ2-7,TRBV7-9,-,CASSLATSFEQYF
TRBJ2-1,TRBV27,-,CASSLDRANEQFF
TRBJ2-1,TRBV24-1,-,CATSDQRSGTRINEQFF
TRBJ2-3,TRBV7-2,medium-sized,CASSSGTGRTDTQYF
TRBJ2-7,TRBV27,-,CASSLSEGRTAYEQYF
TRBJ1-6,TRBV4-1,-,CASSQDRNNSPLHF
TRBJ1-3,TRBV6-1,-,CASSGLTGFVNTIYF
TRBJ2-5,TRBV11-2,medium-sized,CASSLDPQGTQYF
TRBJ1-1,TRBV5-4,-,CASSLGVGQNTEAFF
TRBJ1-1,TRBV18,-,CASSPTPVNTEAFF
TRBJ1-2,TRBV2,-,CASSGQQGNYGYTF
TRBJ1-1,TRBV7-9,-,CASSPFARLNSEAFF
TRBJ1-5,TRBV19,-,CASSIGGVDQPQHF
TRBJ1-3,TRBV11-2,-,CASRRQGALLSGNTIYF
TRBJ1-5,TRBV19,medium-sized,CASSTGTGNQPQHF
TRBJ1-5,TRBV19,-,CASSPGDVSNQPQHF
TRBJ2-2,TRBV19,medium-sized,CASSVGTGDTGELFF
TRBJ1-1,TRBV7-9,-,CASSPDQGGDTEAFF
TRBJ1-5,TRBV6-1,-,CASSERGYQPQHF